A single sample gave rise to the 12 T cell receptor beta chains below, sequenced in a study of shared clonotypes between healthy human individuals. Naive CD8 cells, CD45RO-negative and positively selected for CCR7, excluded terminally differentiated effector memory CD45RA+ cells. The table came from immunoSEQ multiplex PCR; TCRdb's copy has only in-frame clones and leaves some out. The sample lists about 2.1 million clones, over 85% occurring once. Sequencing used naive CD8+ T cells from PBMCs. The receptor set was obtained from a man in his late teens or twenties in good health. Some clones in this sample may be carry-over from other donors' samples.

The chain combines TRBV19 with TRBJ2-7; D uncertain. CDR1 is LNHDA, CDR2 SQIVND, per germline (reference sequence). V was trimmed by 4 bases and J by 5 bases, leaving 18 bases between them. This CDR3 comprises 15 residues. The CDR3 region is CASSTYSRPLDEQYF. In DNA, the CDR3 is TGTGCCAGTAGTACTTACTCCCGGCCACTGGACGAGCAGTACTTC.

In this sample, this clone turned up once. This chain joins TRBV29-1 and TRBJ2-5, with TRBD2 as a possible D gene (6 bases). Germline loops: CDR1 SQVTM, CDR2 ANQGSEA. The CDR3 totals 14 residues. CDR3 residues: CSSAEGLREETQYF. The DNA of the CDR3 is TGCTCCTCCGCGGAGGGCTTACGGGAAGAGACCCAGTACTTC.

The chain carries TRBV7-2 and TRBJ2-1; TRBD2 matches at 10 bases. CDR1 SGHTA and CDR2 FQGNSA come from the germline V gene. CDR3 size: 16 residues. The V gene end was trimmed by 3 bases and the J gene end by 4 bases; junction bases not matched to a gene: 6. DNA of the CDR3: TGTGCCAGCAGCTTTCTAGCGGGAGAGTGGTACAATGAGCAGTTCTTC. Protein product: CASSFLAGEWYNEQFF.

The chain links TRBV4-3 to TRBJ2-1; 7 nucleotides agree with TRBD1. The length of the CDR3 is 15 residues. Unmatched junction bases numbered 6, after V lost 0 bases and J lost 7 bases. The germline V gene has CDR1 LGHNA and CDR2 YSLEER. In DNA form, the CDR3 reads TGCGCCAGCAGCCAAGAGGGACAGCGGAGGAATGAGCAGTTCTTC. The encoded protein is CASSQEGQRRNEQFF.

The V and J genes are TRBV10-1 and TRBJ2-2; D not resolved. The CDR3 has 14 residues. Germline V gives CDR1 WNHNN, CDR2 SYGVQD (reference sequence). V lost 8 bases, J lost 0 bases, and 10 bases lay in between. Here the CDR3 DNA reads TGCGCCAGCGGCCTTTCCGCGAACACCGGGGAGCTGTTTTTT. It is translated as CASGLSANTGELFF.

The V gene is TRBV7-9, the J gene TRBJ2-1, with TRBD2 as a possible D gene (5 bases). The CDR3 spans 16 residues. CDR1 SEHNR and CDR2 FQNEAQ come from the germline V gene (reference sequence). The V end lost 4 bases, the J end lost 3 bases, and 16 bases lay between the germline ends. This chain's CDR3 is CASSSDEAEVYNEQFF. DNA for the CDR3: TGTGCCAGCAGCTCGGATGAAGCGGAGGTCTACAATGAGCAGTTCTTC.

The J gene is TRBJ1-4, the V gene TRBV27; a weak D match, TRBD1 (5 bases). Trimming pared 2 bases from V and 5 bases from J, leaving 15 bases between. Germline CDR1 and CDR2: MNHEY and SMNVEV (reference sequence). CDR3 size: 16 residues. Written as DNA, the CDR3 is TGTGCCAGCAGTTTAGTCTTCGGGGCGACAAATGAAAAACTGTTTTTT. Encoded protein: CASSLVFGATNEKLFF. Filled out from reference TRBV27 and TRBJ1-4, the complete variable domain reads EAQVTQNPRYLITVTGKKLTVTCSQNMNHEYMSWYRQDPGLGLRQIYYSMNVEVTDKGDVPEGYKVSRKEKRNFPLILESPSPNQTSLYFCASSLVFGATNEKLFFGSGTQLSVL.

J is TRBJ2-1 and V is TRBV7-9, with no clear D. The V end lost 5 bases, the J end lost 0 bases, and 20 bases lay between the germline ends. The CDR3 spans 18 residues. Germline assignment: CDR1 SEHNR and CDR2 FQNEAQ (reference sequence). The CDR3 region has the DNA TGTGCCAGCAGCACCAATATAGCTGGGCAGCTCTCCTACAATGAGCAGTTCTTC. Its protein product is CASSTNIAGQLSYNEQFF.

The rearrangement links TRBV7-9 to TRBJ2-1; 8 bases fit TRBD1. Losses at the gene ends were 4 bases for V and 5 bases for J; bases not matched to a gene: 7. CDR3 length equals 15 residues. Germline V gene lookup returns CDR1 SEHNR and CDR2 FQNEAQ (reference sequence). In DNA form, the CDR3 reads TGTGCCAGCAGCTCCACCGGGACAGGTGACAATGAGCAGTTCTTC. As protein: CASSSTGTGDNEQFF.

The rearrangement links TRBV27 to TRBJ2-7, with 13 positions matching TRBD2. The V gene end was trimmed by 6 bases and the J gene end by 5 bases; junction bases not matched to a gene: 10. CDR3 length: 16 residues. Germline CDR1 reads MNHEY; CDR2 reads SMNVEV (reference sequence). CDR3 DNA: TGTGCCAGCAGCCCCTGGACTAGCGGGAGCATGGACGAGCAGTACTTC. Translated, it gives CASSPWTSGSMDEQYF.

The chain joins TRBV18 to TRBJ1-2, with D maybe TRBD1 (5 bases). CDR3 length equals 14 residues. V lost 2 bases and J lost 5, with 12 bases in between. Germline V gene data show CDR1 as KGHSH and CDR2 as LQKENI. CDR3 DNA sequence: TGTGCCAGCTCACCAACCAGGGTCTTGTATGGCTACACCTTC. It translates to CASSPTRVLYGYTF.

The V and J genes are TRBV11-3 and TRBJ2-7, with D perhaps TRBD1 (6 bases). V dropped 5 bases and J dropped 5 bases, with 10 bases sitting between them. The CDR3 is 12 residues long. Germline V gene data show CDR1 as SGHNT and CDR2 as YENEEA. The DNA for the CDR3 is TGTGCCAGCAGCCAGGGGATCAACGAGCAGTACTTC. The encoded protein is CASSQGINEQYF.